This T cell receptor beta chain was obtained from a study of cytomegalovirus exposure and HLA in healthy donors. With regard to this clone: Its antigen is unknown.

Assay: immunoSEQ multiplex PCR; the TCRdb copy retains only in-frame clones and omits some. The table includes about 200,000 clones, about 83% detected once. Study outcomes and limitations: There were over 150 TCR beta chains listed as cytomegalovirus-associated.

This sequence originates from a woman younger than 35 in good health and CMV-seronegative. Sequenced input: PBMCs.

The CDR3, as DNA: TGTGCCACCAGCAGAGGGGGCACCCTGGGTGGCTATGGCTACACCTTC. It specifies CATSRGGTLGGYGYTF. The rearrangement links TRBV15 to TRBJ1-2; a possible D gene is TRBD1 (5 bases). V shed 1 base and J shed 4 bases, with 16 bases lying between them. The CDR3 has 16 residues. Germline loops: CDR1 LNHNV, CDR2 YYDKDF (reference sequence).